The rows below give T cell receptor beta chains drawn from one sample of a study of T cell responses to AZD1222 COVID-19 vaccine. Using immunoSEQ multiplex PCR, the repertoire was profiled, and TCRdb retains in-frame clones only, with some absent. This sample has some 80,000 clones, with nearly 90% found just once. Sequencing used peripheral blood, obtained on day 0 of MenACWY control vaccination. All receptors come from an adult in good health. Both conserved end residues are part of each CDR3.

cdr3_aa | j_call | v_call
CASSFSGGEKLFF | TRBJ1-4 | TRBV7-9
CASSATGTGGNTIYF | TRBJ1-3 | TRBV7-2
CASSSNRQGFEQFF | TRBJ2-1 | TRBV7-9
CASTDRGGGPYEQYF | TRBJ2-7 | TRBV6-4
CASGPGTQYF | TRBJ2-5 | TRBV6-5
CASSLGGQVSKGYGYTF | TRBJ1-2 | TRBV11-2
CASSQDRLTYNSPLHF | TRBJ1-6 | TRBV4-2
CARSLETGHETF | TRBJ1-2 | TRBV5-1
CASSSPSGGAVEQFF | TRBJ2-1 | TRBV6-2/TRBV6-3
CASSLRDRGNEQFF | TRBJ2-1 | TRBV7-8
CASSIVADLSNQPQHF | TRBJ1-5 | TRBV19
CATSDSGTEKGETQYF | TRBJ2-5 | TRBV24-1
CASRVVSGNQPQHF | TRBJ1-5 | TRBV2
CAWRSGDRGTQYF | TRBJ2-3 | TRBV30
CASSEGSGGVFDTQYF | TRBJ2-3 | TRBV10-2
CSARFLGYTF | TRBJ1-2 | TRBV20-1
CASSPLRDRGLETQYF | TRBJ2-5 | TRBV7-2
CASSENVEKLFF | TRBJ1-4 | TRBV25-1
CASSRQGVDGEQYF | TRBJ2-7 | TRBV7-9
CASSVAEGQGNYGYTF | TRBJ1-2 | TRBV9
CASSGDFYGYTF | TRBJ1-2 | TRBV6-2/TRBV6-3
CASSEVDKKNYGYTF | TRBJ1-2 | TRBV2
CASSEISVGMKAFF | TRBJ1-1 | TRBV14
CASSGHPWLASGAYEQYF | TRBJ2-7 | TRBV14
CASSFQVTPEQYF | TRBJ2-7 | TRBV28
CASSFNPANEQFF | TRBJ2-1 | TRBV27
CASSLRTAADGYTF | TRBJ1-2 | TRBV27
CASSPEVNYGYTF | TRBJ1-2 | TRBV19
CASSSSYEQYF | TRBJ2-7 | TRBV13
CASSLRGQVETQYF | TRBJ2-5 | TRBV5-6
CASSQDRASGGLNEQYF | TRBJ2-7 | TRBV4-3
CASSLQGASTDTQYF | TRBJ2-3 | TRBV11-2
CASSLGDSTNYGYTF | TRBJ1-2 | TRBV5-5
CASSLPGNEQFF | TRBJ2-1 | TRBV27
CASSSREGGNEQFF | TRBJ2-1 | TRBV2
CASSSTLNTEAFF | TRBJ1-1 | TRBV12-3/TRBV12-4
CASSFLVGNEQFF | TRBJ2-1 | TRBV5-5
CASSLLGGTVPNYGYTF | TRBJ1-2 | TRBV7-9
CASSPVGQYNSPLHF | TRBJ1-6 | TRBV4-1
CASGLGTEGGEQYF | TRBJ2-7 | TRBV12-5
CASSEGAQPQHF | TRBJ1-5 | TRBV2
CATVESFNSPLHF | TRBJ1-6 | TRBV10-3
CAISRDREYGYTF | TRBJ1-2 | TRBV10-3
CASSEVGRVDEKLFF | TRBJ1-4 | TRBV6-1
CASSLWTDLSTEAFF | TRBJ1-1 | TRBV7-8
CASSGGPNDSGANVLTF | TRBJ2-6 | TRBV25-1
CASSLAQETQYF | TRBJ2-5 | TRBV7-9
CASSEGISYEQYF | TRBJ2-7 | TRBV5-1
CASSLAGAAYGYTF | TRBJ1-2 | TRBV7-9